One sample yielded the 18 T cell receptor beta chains listed below, sequenced in a study of blood T cell repertoires in COVID-19. Only in-frame clones appear in the TCRdb table, and some are missing; sequencing was by immunoSEQ multiplex PCR. This table has some 200,000 clones, roughly 90% appearing once. The material sequenced was peripheral blood. The source is a man in his sixties or seventies with acute or convalescent COVID-19.

This clone was detected only once. The chain couples TRBV6-5 to TRBJ2-3; D ambiguous. Germline CDR1 reads MNHEY; CDR2 reads SVGAGI. The V end lost 5 bases, the J end lost 5 bases, and 5 bases lay between the germline ends. CDR3 size: 11 residues. Written as DNA, the CDR3 is TGTGCCAGCAGTCGAGGAGATACGCAGTATTTT. Translated: CASSRGDTQYF.

The J gene is TRBJ2-1, the V gene TRBV7-2, with 10 bases lining up with TRBD2. This CDR3 contains 17 residues. The germline V gene encodes CDR1 SGHTA and CDR2 FQGNSA. The junction had 14 bases not matched to a gene; V was cut back by 5 bases and J by 7 bases. The CDR3 DNA is TGTGCCAGCAGCGCGCGCCCCCGACTAGCGGGTGGGAATGAGCAGTTCTTC. It translates to CASSARPRLAGGNEQFF.

This clone was recorded only once. This chain joins TRBV7-9 and TRBJ2-3, with D possibly TRBD1 on 5 matching bases. CDR1 SEHNR and CDR2 FQNEAQ come from the germline V gene (reference sequence). Trimming shortened V by 1 base and J by 2 bases, and 7 bases separated the two germline ends. CDR3 length equals 14 residues. CDR3 DNA: TGTGCCAGCAGCTTAGGGGGCTTCACAGATACGCAGTATTTT. It translates to CASSLGGFTDTQYF.

The rearrangement uses TRBV2 and TRBJ2-7, with D possibly matching TRBD1 (6 bases). CDR1 is SNHLY, CDR2 FYNNEI, per germline. The V end was cut by 3 bases, the J end by 7 bases, with 7 bases between. The CDR3 covers 11 residues. CDR3 nucleotide sequence: TGTGCCAGCAGTGAGGACAGTGAGCAGTACTTC. It is translated as CASSEDSEQYF.

The chain is built from TRBV11-1 and TRBJ2-2; 9 nucleotides match TRBD1. This CDR3 has 16 residues. Unmatched junction bases numbered 5, after V lost 6 bases and J lost 0 bases. From germline, CDR1 is SGHAT and CDR2 FQDESV (reference sequence). CDR3 region: CASSRGQGTNTGELFF. In DNA form, the CDR3 reads TGTGCCAGCAGTCGGGGACAGGGCACGAACACCGGGGAGCTGTTTTTT.

The chain couples TRBV3-1 (or the pseudogene TRBV3-2) to TRBJ1-1; TRBD1 aligns across 7 bases. The germline V gene has CDR1 LGHDT and CDR2 YNNKEL (reference sequence). Unmatched junction bases numbered 21, after V lost 4 bases and J lost 4 bases. The CDR3 loop spans 19 amino acids. The CDR3 DNA reads as TGTGCCAGCAGCCGGATCGCCGGACAGGTAGTATCTGCCGGCACTGAAGCTTTCTTT. It is translated as CASSRIAGQVVSAGTEAFF.

This chain joins TRBV27 and TRBJ2-1, with 13 bases matching TRBD2. The CDR3 covers 16 residues. V gave up 5 bases and J gave up 9 bases; unmatched junction bases: 10. Germline V gives CDR1 MNHEY, CDR2 SMNVEV (reference sequence). The CDR3 loop is CASSLGLAGARSEQFF. The CDR3 coding sequence is TGTGCCAGCAGTCTAGGACTAGCGGGAGCACGAAGTGAGCAGTTCTTC.

The chain has TRBV3-1 (or the pseudogene TRBV3-2) and TRBJ2-5; TRBD1 aligns across 7 bases. Per the germline V gene, CDR1 is LGHDT and CDR2 is YNNKEL (reference sequence). This CDR3 is 12 amino acids long. Trimming at V came to 11 bases and at J to 5 bases, leaving 8 bases not matched to a gene. CDR3 bases: TGTGCCTCCACAGGGGTTGGGGAGACCCAGTACTTC. Translated: CASTGVGETQYF.

This chain links TRBV12-3 or TRBV12-4 with TRBJ1-5, with 8 bases identical to TRBD1. This CDR3 has 13 residues. With V trimmed by 3 bases and J by 6 bases, 1 base remained unmatched. The CDR3, as DNA: TGTGCCAGCAGTTTCGACAGGGGTCAGCCCCAGCATTTT. It codes for CASSFDRGQPQHF.

The chain joins TRBV5-1 to TRBJ2-2, with 11 positions matching TRBD1. The germline gives CDR1 SGHRS, CDR2 YFSETQ. The CDR3 length is 16 residues. The ends lost 0 bases at V and 5 bases at J; junction bases unmatched: 3. This CDR3 is CASSLAGQGATGELFF. CDR3 sequence (DNA): TGCGCCAGCAGCTTGGCAGGACAGGGGGCAACCGGGGAGCTGTTTTTT.

This clone was seen only a few times. The chain recombines TRBV11-2 with TRBJ2-7; 11 bases agree with TRBD2. V lost 1 base, J lost 2 bases, and 1 base stayed unmatched. This CDR3 is built from 15 residues. Germline loops: CDR1 SGHAT, CDR2 FQNNGV. Written as DNA, the CDR3 is TGTGCCAGCAGCTTAGTAGCGGGAGGGCCCTACGAGCAGTACTTC. It encodes CASSLVAGGPYEQYF.

The chain employs TRBV18 and TRBJ1-1; D remains unclear. V lost 3 bases and J 1 base, leaving 9 bases between the germline ends. CDR3 length equals 14 residues. CDR1 and CDR2 from the germline V gene are KGHSH and LQKENI. In DNA form, the CDR3 reads TGTGCCAGCTCACCTTCGGTGCGGAACACTGAAGCTTTCTTT. This translates into CASSPSVRNTEAFF.

This rearrangement joins TRBV4-2 to TRBJ2-2, with D maybe TRBD1 (6 bases). With 1 base removed from V and 3 bases from J, the gap between germline ends came to 9 bases. This CDR3 comprises 15 residues. Germline V CDR1 and CDR2: LGHNA, YNFKEQ. The CDR3, as DNA: TGTGCCAGCAGCCAAGTTCACAGGGACACCGGGGAGCTGTTTTTT. Protein sequence: CASSQVHRDTGELFF.

CDR3 sequence (DNA): TGTGCCAGCAGCGGGACAGGGGCGAGCTCTGGAAACACCATATATTTT. Translating it yields CASSGTGASSGNTIYF. The chain combines TRBV9 with TRBJ1-3, with 9 bases fitting TRBD1. This CDR3 contains 16 residues. The J segment lost 0 bases and the V segment lost 3 bases, leaving 4 bases of the junction unmatched. The V gene's germline CDR1 is SGDLS and CDR2 YYNGEE.

The chain couples TRBV9 to TRBJ1-6; maybe TRBD1 (5 bases). V gave up 4 bases and J gave up 4 bases, with 12 bases separating them. Germline CDR1 SGDLS, CDR2 YYNGEE. CDR3 size: 15 residues. The CDR3 nucleotides read TGTGCCAGCAGCCCTAGACAGACATATAATTCACCCCTCCACTTT. It translates to CASSPRQTYNSPLHF.

The gene calls are TRBV20-1 and TRBJ2-2; D gene unclear. The V end was cut by 5 bases, the J end by 6 bases, with 4 bases between. From germline, CDR1 is DFQATT and CDR2 SNEGSKA (reference sequence). The CDR3 runs 10 residues. CDR3 sequence: CSAQAGELFF. CDR3 nucleotide sequence: TGCAGTGCTCAGGCCGGGGAGCTGTTTTTT.

The J gene is TRBJ2-5, the V gene TRBV14; a weak D match, TRBD1 (5 bases). Trimming shortened V by 4 bases and J by 2 bases, and 14 bases separated the two germline ends. Germline V gene sequence: CDR1 SGHDN, CDR2 FVKESK. The CDR3 loop spans 15 amino acids. CDR3 DNA sequence: TGTGCCAGCAGCCTCGGTTTGGGGCGTCAAGAGACCCAGTACTTC. Residues: CASSLGLGRQETQYF. The variable domain in full, with the rest retrieved from reference TRBV14 and TRBJ2-5, is EAGVTQFPSHSVIEKGQTVTLRCDPISGHDNLYWYRRVMGKEIKFLLHFVKESKQDESGMPNNRFLAERTGGTYSTLKVQPAELEDSGVYFCASSLGLGRQETQYFGPGTRLLVL.

This clone was seen a handful of times. The chain has TRBV4-1 and TRBJ1-1; TRBD1 aligns across 8 bases. The CDR3 is made up of 17 amino acids. Unmatched junction bases numbered 11, after V lost 0 bases and J lost 5 bases. Germline CDR1 reads MGHRA; CDR2 reads YSYEKL. CDR3 in amino acids: CASSQDITRQGKTEAFF. The CDR3 DNA is TGCGCCAGCAGCCAAGATATTACGAGACAGGGGAAAACTGAAGCTTTCTTT.